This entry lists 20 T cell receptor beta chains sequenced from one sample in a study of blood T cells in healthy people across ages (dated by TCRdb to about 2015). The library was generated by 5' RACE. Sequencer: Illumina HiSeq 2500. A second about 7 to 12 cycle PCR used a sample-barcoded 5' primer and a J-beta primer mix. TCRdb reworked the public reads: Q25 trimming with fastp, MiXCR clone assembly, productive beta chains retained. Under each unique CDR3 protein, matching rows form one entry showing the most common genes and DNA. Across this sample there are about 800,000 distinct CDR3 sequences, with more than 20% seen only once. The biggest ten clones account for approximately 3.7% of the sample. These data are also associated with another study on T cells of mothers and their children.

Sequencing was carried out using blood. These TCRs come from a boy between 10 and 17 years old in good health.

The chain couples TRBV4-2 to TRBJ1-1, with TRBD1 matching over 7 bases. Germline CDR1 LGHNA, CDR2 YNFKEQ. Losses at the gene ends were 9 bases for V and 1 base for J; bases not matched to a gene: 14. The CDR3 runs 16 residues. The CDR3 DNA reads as TGTGCCAGTAGCAAGAACGAGGGGGCGGAGAACACTGAAGCTTTCTTT. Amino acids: CASSKNEGAENTEAFF.

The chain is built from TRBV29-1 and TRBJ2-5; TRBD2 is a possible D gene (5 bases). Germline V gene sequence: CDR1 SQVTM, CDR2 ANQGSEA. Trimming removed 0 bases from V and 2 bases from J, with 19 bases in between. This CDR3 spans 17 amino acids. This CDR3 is CSVEDRWGASYQETQYF. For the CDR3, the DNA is TGCAGCGTTGAAGATCGCTGGGGTGCTAGCTATCAAGAGACCCAGTACTTC.

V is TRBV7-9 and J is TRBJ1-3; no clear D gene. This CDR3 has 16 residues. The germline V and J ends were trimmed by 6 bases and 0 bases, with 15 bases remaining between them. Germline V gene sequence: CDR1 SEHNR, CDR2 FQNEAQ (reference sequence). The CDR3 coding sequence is TGTGCCAGCAGTGTGGGCCCGGGGATCTCTGGAAACACCATATATTTT. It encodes CASSVGPGISGNTIYF.

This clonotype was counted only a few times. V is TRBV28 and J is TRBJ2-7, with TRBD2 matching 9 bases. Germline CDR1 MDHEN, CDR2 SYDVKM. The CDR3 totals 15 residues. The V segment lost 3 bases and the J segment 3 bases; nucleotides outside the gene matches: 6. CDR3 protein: CASSFLAGANYEQYF. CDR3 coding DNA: TGTGCCAGCAGTTTCTTAGCGGGAGCGAACTACGAGCAGTACTTC.

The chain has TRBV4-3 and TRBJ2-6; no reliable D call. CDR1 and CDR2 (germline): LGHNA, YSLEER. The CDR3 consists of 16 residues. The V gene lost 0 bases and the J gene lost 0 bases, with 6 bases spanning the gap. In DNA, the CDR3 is TGCGCCAGCAGCCAAGACCTCCTCTCTGGGGCCAACGTCCTGACTTTC. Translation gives CASSQDLLSGANVLTF.

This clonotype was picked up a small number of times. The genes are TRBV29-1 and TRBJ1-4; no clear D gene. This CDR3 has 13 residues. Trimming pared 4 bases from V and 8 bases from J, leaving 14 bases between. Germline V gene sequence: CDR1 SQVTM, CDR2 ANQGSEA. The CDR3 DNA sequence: TGCAGCGTTGTTGGACCCAACGGGGAAAAACTGTTTTTT. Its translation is CSVVGPNGEKLFF.

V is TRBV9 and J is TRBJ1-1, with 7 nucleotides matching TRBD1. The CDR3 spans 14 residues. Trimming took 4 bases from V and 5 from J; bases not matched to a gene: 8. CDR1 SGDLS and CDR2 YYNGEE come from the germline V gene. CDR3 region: CASSPRTGMTEAFF. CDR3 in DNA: TGTGCCAGCAGCCCCCGGACAGGAATGACTGAAGCTTTCTTT. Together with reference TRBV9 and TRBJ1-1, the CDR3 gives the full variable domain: DSGVTQTPKHLITATGQRVTLRCSPRSGDLSVYWYQQSLDQGLQFLIQYYNGEERAKGNILERFSAQQFPDLHSELNLSSLELGDSALYFCASSPRTGMTEAFFGQGTRLTVV.

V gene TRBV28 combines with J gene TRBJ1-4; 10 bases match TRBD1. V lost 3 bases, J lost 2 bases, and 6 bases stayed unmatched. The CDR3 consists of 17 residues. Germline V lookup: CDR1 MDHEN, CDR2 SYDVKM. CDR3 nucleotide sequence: TGTGCCAGCAGTTTGGGTTTGGACAGGGGGACTAATGAAAAACTGTTTTTT. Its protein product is CASSLGLDRGTNEKLFF.

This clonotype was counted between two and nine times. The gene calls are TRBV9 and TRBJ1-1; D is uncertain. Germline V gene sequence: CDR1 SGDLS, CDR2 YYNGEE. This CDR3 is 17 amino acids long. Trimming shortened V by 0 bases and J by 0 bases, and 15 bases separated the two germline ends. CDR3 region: CASSVEGKRMMNTEAFF. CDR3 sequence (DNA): TGTGCCAGCAGCGTAGAAGGGAAACGAATGATGAACACTGAAGCTTTCTTT.

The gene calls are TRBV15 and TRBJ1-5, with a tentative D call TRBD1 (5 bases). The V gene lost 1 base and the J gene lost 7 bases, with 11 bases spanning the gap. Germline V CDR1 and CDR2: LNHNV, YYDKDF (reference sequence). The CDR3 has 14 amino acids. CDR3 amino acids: CATSRAQGQQPQHF. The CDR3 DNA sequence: TGTGCCACCAGCAGAGCGCAGGGTCAACAGCCCCAGCATTTT.

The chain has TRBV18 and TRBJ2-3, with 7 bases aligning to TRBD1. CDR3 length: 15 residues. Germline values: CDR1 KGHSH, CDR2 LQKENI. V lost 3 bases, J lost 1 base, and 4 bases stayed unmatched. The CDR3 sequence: CASSPDRARTDTQYF. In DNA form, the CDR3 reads TGTGCCAGCTCACCCGACAGGGCTCGCACAGATACGCAGTATTTT. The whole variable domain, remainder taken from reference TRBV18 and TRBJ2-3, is NAGVMQNPRHLVRRRGQEARLRCSPMKGHSHVYWYRQLPEEGLKFMVYLQKENIIDESGMPKERFSAEFPKEGPSILRIQQVVRGDSAAYFCASSPDRARTDTQYFGPGTRLTVL.

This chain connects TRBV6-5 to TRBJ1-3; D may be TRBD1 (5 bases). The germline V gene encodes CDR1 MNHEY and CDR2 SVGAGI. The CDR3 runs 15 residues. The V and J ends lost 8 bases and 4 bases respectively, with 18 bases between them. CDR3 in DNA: TGTGCCAGCGCGACGGGGGGAACACTCGGAAACACCATATATTTT. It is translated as CASATGGTLGNTIYF.

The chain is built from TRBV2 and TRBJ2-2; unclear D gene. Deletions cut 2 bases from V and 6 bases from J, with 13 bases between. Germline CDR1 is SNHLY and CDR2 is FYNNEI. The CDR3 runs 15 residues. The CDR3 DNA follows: TGTGCCAGCAGTGAATTCGGCGGAAGCGCCGGGGAGCTGTTTTTT. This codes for CASSEFGGSAGELFF.

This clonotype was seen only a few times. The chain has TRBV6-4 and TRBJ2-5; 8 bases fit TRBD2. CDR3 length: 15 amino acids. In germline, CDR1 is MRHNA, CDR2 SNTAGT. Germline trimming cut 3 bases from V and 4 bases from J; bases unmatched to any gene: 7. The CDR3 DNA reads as TGTGCCAGCAGTGAAAACGGGAGGGCCGGAGAGACCCAGTACTTC. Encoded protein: CASSENGRAGETQYF.

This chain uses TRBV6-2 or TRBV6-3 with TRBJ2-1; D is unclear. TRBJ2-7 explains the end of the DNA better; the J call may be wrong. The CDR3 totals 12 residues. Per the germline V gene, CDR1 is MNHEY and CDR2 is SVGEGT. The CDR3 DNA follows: TGTGCCAGCAGTTCATTCTTGAGCGAGCAGTACTTC. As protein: CASSSFLSEQYF.

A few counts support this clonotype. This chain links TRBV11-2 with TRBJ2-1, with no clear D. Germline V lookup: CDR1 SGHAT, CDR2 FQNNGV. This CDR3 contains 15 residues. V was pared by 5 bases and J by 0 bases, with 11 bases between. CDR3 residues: CASSEIRSSYNEQFF. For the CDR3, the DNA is TGTGCCAGCAGCGAGATCCGGAGCTCCTACAATGAGCAGTTCTTC.

Written as DNA, the CDR3 is TGTGCCAGCAGCTCCCTAAGCGGGGGGGTTGCAGATACGCAGTATTTT. Translation: CASSSLSGGVADTQYF. V gene TRBV7-8 combines with J gene TRBJ2-3, with 10 nucleotides matching TRBD2. The V gene's germline CDR1 is SGHVS and CDR2 FQNEAQ. The ends lost 4 bases at V and 4 bases at J; junction bases unmatched: 8. CDR3 length: 16 residues.

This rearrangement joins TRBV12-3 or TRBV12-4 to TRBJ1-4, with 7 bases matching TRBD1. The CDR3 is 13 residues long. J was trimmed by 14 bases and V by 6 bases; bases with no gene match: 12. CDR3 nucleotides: TGTGCCAGCAGCTCGGGACAGCGTCAGAAGCTGTTTTTT. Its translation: CASSSGQRQKLFF.

In nucleotides, the CDR3 is TGTGCCAGCACTCAGCGGGAGGGCGATACGCAGTATTTT. This sequence encodes CASTQREGDTQYF. This chain links TRBV12-3 or TRBV12-4 with TRBJ2-3; TRBD2 matches at 10 bases. Trimming removed 7 bases from V and 6 bases from J; junction bases left unmatched: 4. This CDR3 comprises 13 residues.

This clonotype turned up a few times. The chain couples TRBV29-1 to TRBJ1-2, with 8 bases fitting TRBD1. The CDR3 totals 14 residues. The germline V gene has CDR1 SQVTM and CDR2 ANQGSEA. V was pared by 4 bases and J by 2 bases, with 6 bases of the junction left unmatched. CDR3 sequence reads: CSVGGGQVNYGYTF. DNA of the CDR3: TGCAGCGTTGGGGGGGGACAGGTAAACTATGGCTACACCTTC.